This TCR beta chain comes out of a study of T cells after yellow fever vaccination. Whole-study results and caveats: It was a weaker secondary response, yet one that peaked faster, at day 5 versus 15. High-abundance clonotypes from the bulk population could contaminate FACS-sorted repertoires.

The V end was cut by 3 bases, the J end by 4 bases, with 9 bases between. This CDR3 has 13 residues. Germline V CDR1 and CDR2: LGHNA, YNFKEQ. In this sample, this clonotype turned up many times. Its antigen remains unknown. From the 5' RACE reads, TCRdb called clonotypes with MiXCR, one entry per CDR3 protein. The sample contains 110,000 or so distinct CDR3 sequences, around 6.7% of which appear only once. The V call is TRBV4-2, the J call TRBJ1-2; D is uncertain. This clonotype originated in a man younger than 35 who received the YFV17D yellow fever vaccine. Sequenced here: CD4+ T cells sorted from PBMCs, sampled about 41 days after the first yellow fever vaccination. The CDR3 loop reads CASSHHGRYGYTF. CDR3 DNA sequence: TGTGCCAGCAGCCACCACGGACGCTATGGCTACACCTTC.